This TCR beta chain derives from a study of cytomegalovirus exposure and HLA in healthy donors. Study observations and caveats: The finding came from a later analysis; first-cohort TCR clusters tended to co-occur in the 130 or so validation repertoires. Researchers counted 150 to 200 TCR beta chains as cytomegalovirus-associated. Three chains tied to CMV proved CMV antigen-specific in vitro.

CDR1 is SGHRS, CDR2 YFSETQ, per germline. Trimming at V came to 0 bases and at J to 4 bases, leaving 15 bases not matched to a gene. This CDR3 is 19 amino acids long. Repertoires were generated with immunoSEQ multiplex PCR, while TCRdb's copy carries only in-frame clones and drops some. This sample yields hundreds of thousands of clones, of which more than 75% are seen a single time; about 0.99% belongs to the top ten. Separate from the roughly 630-subject first cohort was the 120-subject validation cohort, to which the donors belonged. Details on this clone: Its antigen is not identified.

Sequencing was performed on PBMCs. The chain recombines TRBV5-1 with TRBJ2-3, with 9 bases identical to TRBD2. The clonotype comes from a woman under 30 in good health and CMV-seronegative. The CDR3 region is CASSLAGLAGSLRADTQYF. CDR3 nucleotides: TGCGCCAGCAGCTTGGCTGGGCTAGCGGGGTCCCTTCGGGCAGATACGCAGTATTTT. The full variable domain, in which reference TRBV5-1 and TRBJ2-3 provide the parts outside the CDR3, is KAGVTQTPRYLIKTRGQQVTLSCSPISGHRSVSWYQQTPGQGLQFLFEYFSETQRNKGNFPGRFSGRQFSNSRSEMNVSTLELGDSALYLCASSLAGLAGSLRADTQYFGPGTRLTVL.